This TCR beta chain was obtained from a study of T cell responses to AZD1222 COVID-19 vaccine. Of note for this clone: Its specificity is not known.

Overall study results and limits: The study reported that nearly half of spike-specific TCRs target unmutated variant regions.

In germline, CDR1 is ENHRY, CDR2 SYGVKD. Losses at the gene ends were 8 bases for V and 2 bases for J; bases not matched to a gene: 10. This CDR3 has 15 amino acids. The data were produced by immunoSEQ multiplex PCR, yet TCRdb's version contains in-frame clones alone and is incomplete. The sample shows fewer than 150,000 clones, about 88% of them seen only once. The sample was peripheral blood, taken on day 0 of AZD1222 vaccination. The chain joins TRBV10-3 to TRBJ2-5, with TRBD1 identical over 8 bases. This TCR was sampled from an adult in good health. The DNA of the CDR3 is TGTGCCATCGCGCCCGTGGACAGGGTTCAAGAGACCCAGTACTTC. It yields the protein CAIAPVDRVQETQYF.